This TCR beta chain was obtained from a study of breast tumors, draining lymph nodes, adjacent tissues. Samples came from axillary lymph nodes draining the breast cancer. Losses at the gene ends were 8 bases for V and 9 bases for J; bases not matched to a gene: 14. Germline V gene data show CDR1 as WSHSY and CDR2 as SAAADI. This CDR3 is 15 amino acids long. TCRdb independently ran MiXCR on the multiplex PCR reads; one entry per CDR3 protein. The sample includes about 300,000 distinct CDR3 sequences, roughly 31% of them seen just once. On this clonotype: Its antigen is not identified.

Regarding the study as a whole: Luminal-like breast cancer showed significantly higher tumor–nontumor repertoire similarity than basal-like.

The chain uses TRBV10-2 and TRBJ2-1; 9 nucleotides line up with TRBD1. The sequenced sample was axillary lymph node tissue. The receptor was isolated from a female donor with breast cancer. Some clones in this sample may be carry-over from other donors' samples. The CDR3 region is CASGGLPGQGFEQFF. The CDR3 DNA follows: TGCGCCAGCGGTGGACTCCCGGGACAGGGCTTTGAGCAGTTCTTC.